Listed below are T cell receptor beta chains from one sample, sequenced in a study of blood T cell repertoires in COVID-19. The method was immunoSEQ multiplex PCR; TCRdb's version includes in-frame clones alone and lacks a portion of them. The sample shows about 160,000 clones, roughly 84% of them seen only once. The sample taken for sequencing was peripheral blood. These receptors all stem from a man aged 60 to 69 who had recovered from COVID-19. CDR3s leave out the opening cysteine and the closing phenylalanine or tryptophan. Clone size is not always given. Where it is, it says once, few, many or a class for expanded clones.

.,TRBV7-8,TRBJ2-3,ASSFAPSGGGTTQY
.,TRBV11-2,TRBJ2-7,ASSPRPASGNEQY
.,TRBV6-4,TRBJ1-4,AILETANSTNEKLF
few,TRBV10-3,TRBJ1-3,AISVEGAGNTIY
.,TRBV23-1,TRBJ2-3,ASSQPGGGDRVTSSTDTQY
.,TRBV5-6,TRBJ1-1,ASSPNAGGGTEAF
.,TRBV11-2,TRBJ1-2,ASSLDGLPLYT
.,TRBV2,TRBJ1-2,ASSAGLRDYGYT
.,TRBV9,TRBJ1-6,ASSVAGTGTSPLH
.,TRBV7-9,TRBJ1-5,ASSITGSNQPQH
.,TRBV7-9,TRBJ1-2,ASSLSDGVFYT
.,TRBV27,TRBJ1-1,ASSRLIISTEAF
.,TRBV6-2/TRBV6-3,TRBJ2-3,ASSSQPGLGTDTQY
.,TRBV6-2/TRBV6-3,TRBJ1-2,ASSYSNGFVGYT
.,TRBV6-5,TRBJ2-1,AAEGDRGQLEQF
.,TRBV5-5,TRBJ2-7,ASSLAPSSYEQY
.,TRBV2,TRBJ2-3,ASSPFGAGPSTDTQY
once,TRBV27,TRBJ2-7,ATSQLMTGDYEQY
.,TRBV6-1,TRBJ2-5,ASSERQLAGQVTQY
.,TRBV19,TRBJ2-3,ASRTDGAVADTQY
.,TRBV29-1,TRBJ1-2,SVAGGSNRGGGGYT
.,TRBV19,TRBJ2-1,ASALQGVDEQF
.,TRBV7-6,TRBJ2-3,ASSPSRAGGPSTDTQY
few,TRBV6-4,TRBJ1-2,ASSDSNRGLHYGYT
.,TRBV11-2,TRBJ1-5,ASSFDRNQPQH
.,TRBV19,TRBJ2-4,ASNQGGGSKNIQY
.,TRBV6-5,TRBJ1-5,ASSLTYSNQPQH
.,TRBV30,TRBJ2-2,AWSGDRENTGELF
.,TRBV5-1,TRBJ1-4,ASSLVQGSLNEKLF
.,TRBV6-6,TRBJ1-2,ASSTQGSNYGYT
.,TRBV5-5,TRBJ1-1,ASSLQGAGNTEAF
.,TRBV5-6,TRBJ2-3,ASSFSTTDTQY
once,TRBV4-1,TRBJ2-7,ASSQDSVELATHEQY
.,TRBV19,TRBJ1-1,ASRRDRERLNTEAF
.,TRBV3-1/TRBV3-2,TRBJ2-1,ASSQDFMSSYNEQF